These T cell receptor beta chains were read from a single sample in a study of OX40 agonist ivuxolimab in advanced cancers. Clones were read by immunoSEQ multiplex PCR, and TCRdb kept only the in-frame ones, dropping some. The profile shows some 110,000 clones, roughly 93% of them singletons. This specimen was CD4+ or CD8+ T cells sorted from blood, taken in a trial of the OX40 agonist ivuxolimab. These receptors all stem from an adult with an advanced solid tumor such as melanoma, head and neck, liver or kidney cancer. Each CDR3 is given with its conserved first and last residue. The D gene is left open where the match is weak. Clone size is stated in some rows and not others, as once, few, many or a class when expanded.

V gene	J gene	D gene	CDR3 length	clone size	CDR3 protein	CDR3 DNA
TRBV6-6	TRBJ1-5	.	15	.	CASSYSGRSNHPQHF	TGTGCCAGCAGTTACTCAGGGCGGTCCAATCATCCCCAGCATTTT
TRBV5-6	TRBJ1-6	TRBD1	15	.	CASSVGTVHNSPLHF	TGTGCCAGCAGCGTCGGGACAGTACATAATTCACCCCTCCACTTT
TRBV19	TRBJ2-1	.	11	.	CASSRLNEQFF	TGTGCCAGTAGTCGTCTGAATGAGCAGTTCTTC
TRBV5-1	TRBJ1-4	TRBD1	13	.	CASSRGQNEKLFF	TGCGCCAGCAGCCGGGGACAGAATGAAAAACTGTTTTTT
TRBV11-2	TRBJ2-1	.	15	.	CASSLLDNARNEQFF	TGTGCCAGCAGCTTATTGGACAACGCGAGGAATGAGCAGTTCTTC
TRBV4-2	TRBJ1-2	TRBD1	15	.	CASSQPGQGLAGYTF	TGTGCCAGCAGCCAGCCGGGACAGGGTCTCGCCGGCTACACCTTC
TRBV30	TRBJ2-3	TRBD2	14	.	CAWSVLAGTDTQYF	TGTGCCTGGAGTGTACTAGCGGGCACAGATACGCAGTATTTT
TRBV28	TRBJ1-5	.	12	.	CASSGGTKPQHF	TGTGCCAGCAGTGGGGGGACGAAGCCCCAGCATTTT
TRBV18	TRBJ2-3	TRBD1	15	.	CASSPQGQGGDTQYF	TGTGCCAGCTCACCACAAGGACAGGGGGGAGATACGCAGTATTTT
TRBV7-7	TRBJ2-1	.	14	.	CASSLRAGDNEQFF	TGTGCCAGCAGCTTACGGGCAGGGGACAATGAGCAGTTCTTC
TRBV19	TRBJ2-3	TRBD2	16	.	CASSNPLAGVTDTQYF	TGTGCCAGTAGTAACCCTCTAGCGGGAGTGACAGATACGCAGTATTTT
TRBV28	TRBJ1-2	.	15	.	CASSLSPGAIYGYTF	TGTGCCAGCAGTTTATCGCCAGGGGCAATCTATGGCTACACCTTC
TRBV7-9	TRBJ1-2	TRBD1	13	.	CASSRNTGDGYTF	TGTGCCAGCAGCCGTAATACAGGGGATGGCTACACCTTC
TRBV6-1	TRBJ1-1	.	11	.	CASSRSTEAFF	TGTGCCAGCAGCCGGAGTACTGAAGCTTTCTTT
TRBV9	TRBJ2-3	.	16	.	CASSVVSGESTDTQYF	TGTGCCAGCAGCGTAGTTAGCGGAGAGAGCACAGATACGCAGTATTTT
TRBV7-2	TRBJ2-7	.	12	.	CASSLDLGEQYF	TGTGCCAGCAGCTTAGATCTGGGCGAGCAGTACTTC
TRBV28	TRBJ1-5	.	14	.	CASSPPGAGGPQHF	TGTGCCAGCAGTCCTCCGGGGGCTGGGGGGCCCCAGCATTTT
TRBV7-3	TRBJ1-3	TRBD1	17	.	CASSLTGDRHSGNTIYF	TGTGCCAGCAGCTTAACAGGGGACAGACACTCTGGAAACACCATATATTTT
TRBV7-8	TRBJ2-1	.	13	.	CASSLERQQEQFF	TGTGCCAGCAGCTTAGAGAGACAACAAGAGCAGTTCTTC
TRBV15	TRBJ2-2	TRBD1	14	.	CATRWDRNTGELFF	TGTGCCACCAGATGGGACAGGAACACCGGGGAGCTGTTTTTT
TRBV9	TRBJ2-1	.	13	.	CASSLSPWGRQFF	TGTGCCAGCAGCCTTAGCCCCTGGGGGCGGCAGTTCTTC
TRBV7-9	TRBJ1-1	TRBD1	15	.	CASSYRGRGDTEAFF	TGTGCCAGCAGCTACAGGGGGCGCGGGGACACTGAAGCTTTCTTT
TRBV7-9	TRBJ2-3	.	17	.	CASSLKPGGGYRDTQYF	TGTGCCAGCAGCTTAAAACCGGGCGGGGGCTACCGAGATACGCAGTATTTT
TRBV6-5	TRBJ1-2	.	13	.	CASSENLNYGYTF	TGTGCCAGCAGTGAAAACCTCAACTATGGCTACACCTTC
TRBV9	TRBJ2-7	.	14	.	CASSVVTGSYEQYF	TGTGCCAGCAGCGTAGTGACAGGTTCCTACGAGCAGTACTTC
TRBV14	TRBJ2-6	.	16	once	CASSQDWGSGANVLTF	TGTGCCAGCAGCCAAGATTGGGGCTCTGGGGCCAACGTCCTGACTTTC
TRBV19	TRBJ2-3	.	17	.	CASSIAGGTAGTDTQYF	TGTGCCAGTAGTATAGCCGGGGGCACAGCCGGTACAGATACGCAGTATTTT
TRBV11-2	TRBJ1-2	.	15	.	CASSPALGRGGGYTF	TGTGCCAGCAGCCCAGCCTTGGGCAGGGGAGGAGGCTACACCTTC
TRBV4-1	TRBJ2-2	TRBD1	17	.	CASSQDRNRGITGELFF	TGCGCCAGCAGCCAAGATCGGAACAGGGGGATAACCGGGGAGCTGTTTTTT
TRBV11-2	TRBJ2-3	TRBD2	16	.	CASSLVRGSATDTQYF	TGTGCCAGCAGCTTAGTTCGCGGGAGTGCGACAGATACGCAGTATTTT
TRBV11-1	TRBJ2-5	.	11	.	CASSMKETQYF	TGTGCCAGCAGCATGAAAGAGACCCAGTACTTC
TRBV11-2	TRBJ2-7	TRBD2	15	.	CASSLVLAGGYEQYF	TGTGCCAGCAGCTTAGTGCTAGCGGGGGGTTACGAGCAGTACTTC
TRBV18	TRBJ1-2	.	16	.	CASSPPPDRSGDGYTF	TGTGCCAGCTCACCCCCCCCGGACAGATCTGGGGATGGCTACACCTTC
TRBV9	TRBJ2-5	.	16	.	CASSVAGHSWAETQYF	TGTGCCAGCAGCGTAGCTGGGCACTCCTGGGCGGAGACCCAGTACTTC
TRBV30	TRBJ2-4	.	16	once	CAWSPGLVGGKNIQYF	TGTGCCTGGAGCCCAGGTTTAGTTGGGGGCAAAAACATTCAGTACTTC
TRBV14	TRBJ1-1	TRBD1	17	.	CASSLPGTGIRNTEAFF	TGTGCCAGCAGCTTACCCGGGACAGGCATAAGGAACACTGAAGCTTTCTTT
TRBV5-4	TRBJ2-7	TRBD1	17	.	CASSLRGTGTGSYEQYF	TGTGCCAGCAGCCTGAGAGGGACCGGGACAGGTTCCTACGAGCAGTACTTC
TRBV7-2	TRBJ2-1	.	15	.	CASSARAASYNEQFF	TGTGCCAGCAGCGCCCGGGCGGCATCCTACAATGAGCAGTTCTTC
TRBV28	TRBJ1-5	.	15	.	CASSAGQLSNQPQHF	TGTGCCAGCAGCGCTGGACAGCTAAGCAATCAGCCCCAGCATTTT
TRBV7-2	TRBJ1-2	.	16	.	CASSLRAGAANYGYTF	TGTGCCAGCAGCTTAAGGGCGGGGGCTGCTAACTATGGCTACACCTTC
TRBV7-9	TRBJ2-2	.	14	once	CASSRRDNTGELFF	TGTGCCAGCAGCCGCCGGGACAATACCGGGGAGCTGTTTTTT
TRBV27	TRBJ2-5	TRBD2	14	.	CATRLAGVSETQYF	TGTGCCACCAGACTAGCGGGGGTATCAGAGACCCAGTACTTC